This entry lists 4 T cell receptor beta chains sequenced from one sample in a study of T cells expressing NK-cell markers. From its re-call of the 5' RACE reads, TCRdb lists each CDR3 protein once, without DNA. This table lists 250,000 to 300,000 distinct CDR3 sequences. Input material: blood T cells: a sorted CD56 or NKG2C T cell subset, CD4+ or CD8+ T cells, or bulk PBMC T cells (not recorded which). These receptors all stem from a woman between 18 and 69 years old in good health.

The chain carries TRBV20-1 and TRBJ2-3. CDR3 length: 14 residues. CDR1 and CDR2 (germline): DFQATT, SNEGSKA (reference sequence). The CDR3 region is CSARDAVAIDTQYF.

The chain uses TRBV10-3 and TRBJ1-2; absent DNA, TCRdb's TRBD1 call cannot be checked. CDR3 length equals 15 residues. CDR1 is ENHRY, CDR2 SYGVKD, per germline. The CDR3 protein is CAISEGQGLFYGYTF.

This chain links TRBV12-3 or TRBV12-4 with TRBJ2-2; as DNA is missing, the TRBD1 call by TCRdb cannot be tested. The CDR3 has 13 residues. CDR3: CASRTGGPGELFF.

The chain is built from TRBV11-3 and TRBJ2-5; TCRdb reports TRBD1, a call that lacks DNA to check it against. Germline CDR1 is SGHNT and CDR2 is YENEEA. CDR3 length: 15 residues. CDR3 loop: CASSLRTGPQETQYF.